The T cell receptor beta chain under discussion was sequenced for a study of early T cells in non-severe SARS-CoV-2 infection. Looking at the study overall: Sequencing of bulk RNA from unsorted whole blood was done, without chain pairing. Study conclusions and caveats: Using VDJdb, the matching emphasized anti-spike CD8 responses while missing private and CD4 specificities.

Individual cDNA molecules were tagged with unique molecular identifiers, the study reported. Via MiXCR, TCRdb re-called the 5' RACE reads, giving one row per CDR3 protein. Of tens of thousands of distinct CDR3 sequences in the sample, roughly a tenth were seen once. This clonotype was seen more than once but under ten times. Its antigen is as yet unknown. Per germline, CDR1 SGHRS and CDR2 YFSETQ. The CDR3 is made up of 15 amino acids. V dropped 1 base and J dropped 4 bases, with 12 bases sitting between them. The chain carries TRBV5-1 and TRBJ2-1; possible D gene TRBD2, 6 bases. Material: whole blood. This sequence was found in an adult who was a healthcare worker with PCR-confirmed SARS-CoV-2 infection or an uninfected control (not recorded which). The CDR3 DNA is TGCGCCAGCAGCTTGAGCCTAGCGAATTACAATGAGCAGTTCTTC. It codes for CASSLSLANYNEQFF.